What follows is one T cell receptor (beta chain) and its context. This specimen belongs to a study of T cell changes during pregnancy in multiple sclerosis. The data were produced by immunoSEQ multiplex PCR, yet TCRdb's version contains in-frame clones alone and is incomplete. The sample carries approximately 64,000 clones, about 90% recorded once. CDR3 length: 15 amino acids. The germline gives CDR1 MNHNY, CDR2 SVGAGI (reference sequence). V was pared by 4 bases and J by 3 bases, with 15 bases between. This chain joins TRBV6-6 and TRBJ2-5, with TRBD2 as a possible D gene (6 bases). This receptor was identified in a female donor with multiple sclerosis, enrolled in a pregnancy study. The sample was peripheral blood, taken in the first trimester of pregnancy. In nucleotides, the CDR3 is TGTGCCAGCAGTTCGCGGGATACAAGGGAAGAGACCCAGTACTTC. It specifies CASSSRDTREETQYF.